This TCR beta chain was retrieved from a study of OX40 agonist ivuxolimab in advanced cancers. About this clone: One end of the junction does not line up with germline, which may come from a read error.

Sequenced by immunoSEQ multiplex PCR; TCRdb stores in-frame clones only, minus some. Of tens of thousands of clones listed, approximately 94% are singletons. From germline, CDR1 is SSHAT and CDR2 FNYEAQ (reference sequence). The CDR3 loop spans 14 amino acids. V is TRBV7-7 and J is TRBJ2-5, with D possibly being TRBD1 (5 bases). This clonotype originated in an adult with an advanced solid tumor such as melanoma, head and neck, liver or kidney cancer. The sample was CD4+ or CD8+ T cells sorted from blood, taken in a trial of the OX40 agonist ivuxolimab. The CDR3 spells CASSQGRDKETQYF. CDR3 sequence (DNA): TGTGCTAGCAGCCAGGGTCGCGATAAAGAGACCCAGTACTTC.